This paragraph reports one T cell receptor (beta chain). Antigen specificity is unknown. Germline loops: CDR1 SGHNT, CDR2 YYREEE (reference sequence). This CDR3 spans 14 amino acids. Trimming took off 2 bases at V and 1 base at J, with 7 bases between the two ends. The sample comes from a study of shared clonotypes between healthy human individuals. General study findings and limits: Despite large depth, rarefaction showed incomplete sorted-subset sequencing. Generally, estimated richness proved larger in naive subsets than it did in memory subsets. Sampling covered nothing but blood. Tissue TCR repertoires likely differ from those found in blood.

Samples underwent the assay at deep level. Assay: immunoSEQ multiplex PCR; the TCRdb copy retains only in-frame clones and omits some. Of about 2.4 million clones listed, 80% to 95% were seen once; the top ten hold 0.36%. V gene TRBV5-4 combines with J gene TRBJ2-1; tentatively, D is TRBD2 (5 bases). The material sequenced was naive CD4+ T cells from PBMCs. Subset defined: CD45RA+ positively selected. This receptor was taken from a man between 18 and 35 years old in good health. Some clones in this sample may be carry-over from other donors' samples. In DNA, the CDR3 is TGTGCCAGCAGCTTCGGGGTGTCCTACAATGAGCAGTTCTTC. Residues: CASSFGVSYNEQFF.